This T cell receptor beta chain was identified during a study of beta chain features in type 1 diabetes. General observations from the study: In all four CD4+ subsets, TCRB CDR3 length was significantly, moderately reduced in type 1 diabetes.

Expressed TCRB transcripts were sequenced after all isolated RNA was converted to cDNA. The table came from immunoSEQ multiplex PCR; TCRdb's copy has only in-frame clones and leaves some out. The table records 900,000 or so clones, about a sixth of them present only once. The CDR3 runs to 14 residues. Germline CDR1 is KGHSH and CDR2 is LQKENI. Trimming shortened V by 5 bases and J by 3 bases, and 13 bases separated the two germline ends. This clone turned up a few times. Its target is unknown. Input material: naive CD4+ T cells from blood. This chain connects TRBV18 to TRBJ1-1, with D possibly being TRBD1 (6 bases). The TCR comes from a woman in her late teens or twenties in good health. CDR3 residues: CASSTQGWDTEAFF. CDR3 DNA: TGTGCCAGCTCAACTCAGGGGTGGGACACTGAAGCTTTCTTT.